This TCR beta chain was sequenced in a study of cytomegalovirus exposure and HLA in healthy donors. Study-level background: Early released data had about 85 million unique TCRs, all coming from HLA-typed donors. The study's findings and limits: Most TCR beta V segments were productive about 90% or about 30% of the time in an earlier analysis.

PCR used 60 Vbeta primers and 13 Jbeta primers. This table comes from immunoSEQ multiplex PCR, and its TCRdb copy is limited to in-frame clones, with some not included. The sample consists of around 210,000 clones, roughly 80% of them appearing once. Concerning this clone itself: Its antigen is unidentified.

CDR3 length: 13 amino acids. The V and J ends lost 2 bases and 4 bases respectively, with 7 bases between them. Germline assignment: CDR1 SGHRS and CDR2 YFSETQ. The genes are TRBV5-1 and TRBJ2-1; no clear D gene. The receptor comes from a male donor in good health and CMV-seropositive. The sample consisted of PBMCs. The CDR3 sequence is CASSFRGYNEQFF. The CDR3 coding sequence is TGCGCCAGCAGCTTTCGAGGTTACAATGAGCAGTTCTTC.